The clone carrying this TCR beta chain was counted a few times. This sample is part of a study of identical twins. CDR3 size: 17 residues. CDR1 and CDR2 (germline): KGHDR, SFDVKD. Trimming took off 0 bases at V and 0 bases at J, with 10 bases between the two ends. Via MiXCR, TCRdb re-called the 5' RACE reads, giving one row per CDR3 protein. The data hold around 680,000 distinct CDR3 sequences, with over 8.5% observed a single time. The same data also went into a second study, on yellow fever vaccine responses in identical twins.

V gene TRBV24-1 combines with J gene TRBJ2-2; TRBD2 might be the D (5 bases). This TCR was recovered from a woman between 18 and 29 years old in good health. The specimen was PBMCs. The CDR3 region is CATSDLGGGANTGELFF. The CDR3, as DNA: TGTGCCACCAGTGATTTGGGCGGAGGCGCGAACACCGGGGAGCTGTTTTTT.